This TCR beta chain was recorded in a study of T cell responses to AZD1222 COVID-19 vaccine. Data came from immunoSEQ multiplex PCR; TCRdb stores just in-frame clones and leaves some out. The data include over 140,000 clones; the top ten clones carry about 2%. This clonotype was sampled from an adult in good health. Sequenced sample: peripheral blood.

The CDR3 loop reads CASSPGQGVSYEQYF. CDR3 coding DNA: TGTGCCAGCTCACCGGGACAGGGAGTTTCCTACGAGCAGTACTTC. The chain links TRBV18 to TRBJ2-7; 9 bases map to TRBD1. The V gene end was trimmed by 3 bases and the J gene end by 1 base; junction bases not matched to a gene: 4. The germline V gene has CDR1 KGHSH and CDR2 LQKENI. The length of the CDR3 is 15 residues.